This T cell receptor beta chain was identified in a study of blood T cell repertoires in COVID-19. In the study overall: The samples span acute and convalescent COVID-19 from the United States, Italy and Spain. From T cells, B-cell-depleted T cells, or PBMCs came the material, which was cDNA or gDNA.

In the original analysis: Nucleated cell number was recorded as an estimate derived from reference gene primer amplification. Produced via immunoSEQ multiplex PCR; TCRdb's table is partial and in-frame only. V, J and clone size reflect that table, while D and trimming were determined from the DNA. Of approximately 50,000 clones listed, approximately 89% are singletons. V dropped 6 bases and J dropped 2 bases, with 8 bases sitting between them. This CDR3 has 13 amino acids. Looked up from germline, CDR1 is LNHDA and CDR2 is SQIVND (reference sequence). The J gene is TRBJ2-4, the V gene TRBV19, with D maybe TRBD2 (6 bases). Sample: peripheral blood. The clonotype was recovered from a man aged 55-75 years with acute or convalescent COVID-19. The CDR3 spells CASREGPKNIQYF. CDR3 coding DNA: TGTGCCAGTAGGGAGGGACCCAAAAACATTCAGTACTTC.